The 18 T cell receptor beta chains below all came from one sample that was sequenced in a study of shared clonotypes between healthy human individuals. Only in-frame clones appear in the TCRdb table, and some are missing; sequencing was by immunoSEQ multiplex PCR. There are roughly 2 million clones in the sample; approximately 96% occur only once, and about 0.13% lies in the top ten. Sequenced sample: naive CD4+ T cells sorted from blood. The subset was: CD45RA+ positively selected. These receptors all stem from a man aged 18 to 30 in good health.

The genes are TRBV19 and TRBJ1-5, with D maybe TRBD1 (5 bases). Germline values: CDR1 LNHDA, CDR2 SQIVND (reference sequence). The V and J ends lost 3 bases and 7 bases respectively, with 13 bases between them. The CDR3 is made up of 14 amino acids. The CDR3 sequence: CASSMGQGRQPQHF. CDR3 coding DNA: TGTGCCAGTAGTATGGGGCAGGGTAGACAGCCCCAGCATTTT.

Points on this clone: Other DNA sequences in this specimen translate into the identical CDR3. V gene TRBV9 combines with J gene TRBJ1-3; a weak D match, TRBD1 (5 bases). The germline CDR1 and CDR2 sequences are SGDLS and YYNGEE. The CDR3 contains 15 residues. The V end was cut by 4 bases, the J end by 0 bases, with 11 bases between. CDR3 DNA sequence: TGTGCCAGCAGCCTACAGGAAAGCTCTGGAAACACCATATATTTT. Its protein is CASSLQESSGNTIYF. Supplemented by reference TRBV9 and TRBJ1-3, the full variable domain reads DSGVTQTPKHLITATGQRVTLRCSPRSGDLSVYWYQQSLDQGLQFLIQYYNGEERAKGNILERFSAQQFPDLHSELNLSSLELGDSALYFCASSLQESSGNTIYFGEGSWLTVV.

The J gene is TRBJ1-2, the V gene TRBV5-1, with D possibly matching TRBD1 (6 bases). Germline V gene data show CDR1 as SGHRS and CDR2 as YFSETQ. V lost 4 bases and J lost 4, with 14 bases in between. The CDR3 extends over 14 amino acids. CDR3 in amino acids: CASSIDGQTYGYTF. CDR3 DNA: TGCGCCAGCAGCATTGACGGACAGACCTATGGCTACACCTTC.

The rearrangement uses TRBV4-1 and TRBJ1-2, with a weak D call TRBD1 (5 bases). The CDR3 is 16 residues long. V lost 2 bases and J lost 7, with 20 bases in between. Germline V gene sequence: CDR1 MGHRA, CDR2 YSYEKL. The CDR3 region has the DNA TGCGCCAGCAGCCAACTTCCCGGGACTGCCGAGGGTGGCTACACCTTC. Amino acids: CASSQLPGTAEGGYTF.

The chain has TRBV10-3 and TRBJ1-2; no clear D. Germline CDR1 and CDR2: ENHRY and SYGVKD. This CDR3 has 13 amino acids. The V end was cut by 7 bases, the J end by 2 bases, with 11 bases between. The CDR3 sequence is CAITEQLNYGYTF. CDR3 nucleotide sequence: TGTGCCATCACCGAACAGCTAAACTATGGCTACACCTTC.

The chain is built from TRBV29-1 and TRBJ2-5, with 8 bases identical to TRBD1. Germline V gene sequence: CDR1 SQVTM, CDR2 ANQGSEA. The CDR3 has 14 residues. The V segment lost 4 bases and the J segment 1 base; nucleotides outside the gene matches: 5. The CDR3 coding sequence is TGCAGCGTTGCCGGCAGGGGGCCCCAAGAGACCCAGTACTTC. Translation gives CSVAGRGPQETQYF.

To note about this clone: Other DNA sequences in the sample encode the same CDR3. The gene calls are TRBV10-3 and TRBJ2-5, with TRBD2 as a possible D gene (5 bases). The V gene lost 6 bases and the J gene lost 5 bases, with 10 bases spanning the gap. The CDR3 covers 12 residues. The germline gives CDR1 ENHRY, CDR2 SYGVKD. In DNA form, the CDR3 reads TGTGCCATCAGCGAGGGTGGTGAGACCCAGTACTTC. Protein sequence: CAISEGGETQYF.

This clone was detected once. The gene calls are TRBV11-2 and TRBJ1-2; D perhaps matches TRBD1 (6 bases). CDR3 length: 15 amino acids. The ends were cut back, 5 bases at V and 0 bases at J, with 13 bases in the middle. Germline V gene lookup returns CDR1 SGHAT and CDR2 FQNNGV. The CDR3 region has the DNA TGTGCCAGCAGCCGTCTACGGGACACTAACTATGGCTACACCTTC. Its translation: CASSRLRDTNYGYTF.

The count of this clone is one. DNA for the CDR3: TGTGCCAGCAGCTTAGAAGCTGGTGGGGCCAACGTCCTGACTTTC. Translated: CASSLEAGGANVLTF. This chain links TRBV7-2 with TRBJ2-6; D remains ambiguous. Germline V gives CDR1 SGHTA, CDR2 FQGNSA. This CDR3 has 15 residues. V lost 1 base to trimming and J lost 3 bases, with 7 bases between them.

This rearrangement joins TRBV19 to TRBJ1-1, with D perhaps TRBD1 (5 bases). Trimming removed 3 bases from V and 1 base from J, with 18 bases in between. This CDR3 is built from 17 residues. The germline V gene encodes CDR1 LNHDA and CDR2 SQIVND (reference sequence). The CDR3: CASSIQMRGTWNTEAFF. DNA for the CDR3: TGTGCCAGTAGTATCCAAATGAGGGGCACCTGGAACACTGAAGCTTTCTTT.

Remarks on this clone: At the DNA level, this CDR3 is encoded by other sequences in the same sample as well. This chain joins TRBV19 and TRBJ2-3; D is tentatively TRBD1 or TRBD2 (5 bases each). CDR1 is LNHDA, CDR2 SQIVND, per germline (reference sequence). This CDR3 contains 14 residues. V gave up 4 bases and J gave up 3 bases, with 11 bases separating them. The CDR3 sequence is CASSTGTSTDTQYF. The CDR3 nucleotides read TGTGCCAGTAGTACGGGGACGTCTACAGATACGCAGTATTTT.

The chain couples TRBV19 to TRBJ1-5; D possibly corresponds to TRBD1 (6 bases). V lost 6 bases and J 5 bases, leaving 23 bases between the germline ends. Germline lookup yields CDR1 LNHDA and CDR2 SQIVND (reference sequence). There are 17 residues in the CDR3. CDR3 residues: CASRDSWGNGGDQPQHF. CDR3 coding DNA: TGTGCCAGTAGGGACAGCTGGGGCAACGGGGGAGATCAGCCCCAGCATTTT.

The CDR3 DNA sequence: TGTGCCAGCAGCTTGGGGGCCTCAGTACCGAACTATGGCTACACCTTC. This codes for CASSLGASVPNYGYTF. This chain uses TRBV5-4 with TRBJ1-2; unclear D gene. Between the trimmed V and J ends, which lost 0 bases and 2 bases, there was a span of 14 bases. Germline loops: CDR1 SGHNT, CDR2 YYREEE (reference sequence). The CDR3 length is 16 residues.

The chain is built from TRBV7-9 and TRBJ2-7, with TRBD2 matching 9 bases. The V gene end was trimmed by 1 base and the J gene end by 5 bases; junction bases not matched to a gene: 6. This CDR3 spans 15 amino acids. Germline assignment: CDR1 SEHNR and CDR2 FQNEAQ (reference sequence). CDR3 sequence: CASSLVSGSVDEQYF. The CDR3 nucleotides are TGTGCCAGCAGCTTAGTTAGCGGGAGTGTCGACGAGCAGTACTTC.

The J gene is TRBJ1-5, the V gene TRBV5-1; TRBD1 matches at 7 bases. The CDR3 sequence is 15 residues long. Germline V gene lookup returns CDR1 SGHRS and CDR2 YFSETQ. V lost 1 base and J lost 1; bases outside the gene matches: 2. The CDR3 loop is CASSLTGESNQPQHF. The CDR3 bases are TGCGCCAGCAGCTTGACAGGGGAGAGCAATCAGCCCCAGCATTTT.

The chain couples TRBV28 to TRBJ1-1, with D uncertain. V was cut by 2 bases and J by 8 bases, with 18 bases left in between. CDR1 MDHEN and CDR2 SYDVKM come from the germline V gene. This CDR3 region has 15 residues. The CDR3, as DNA: TGTGCCAGCAGTTTAGCATTGGGCACGGCGGGGGAAGCTTTCTTT. Protein: CASSLALGTAGEAFF.

The rearrangement links TRBV7-3 to TRBJ2-2; no firm D call. V lost 1 base, J lost 4 bases, and 4 bases lay in between. The CDR3 runs 13 residues. Germline CDR1 reads SGHTA; CDR2 reads FQGTGA. For the CDR3, the DNA is TGTGCCAGCAGCTTAAGGGTCACCGGGGAGCTGTTTTTT. Encoded protein: CASSLRVTGELFF.

Notes on this clone: The same CDR3 arises from other DNA sequences in this sample as well. The chain couples TRBV5-1 to TRBJ1-2; D is undetermined. V was shortened by 0 bases and J by 5 bases, with 11 bases between the two germline ends. The CDR3 extends over 14 amino acids. Per the germline V gene, CDR1 is SGHRS and CDR2 is YFSETQ. The CDR3 loop is CASSLEEGPYGYTF. DNA for the CDR3: TGCGCCAGCAGCTTGGAGGAAGGGCCTTATGGCTACACCTTC.